The text below deals with one T cell receptor (beta chain). The data are from a study of blood T cell repertoires in COVID-19. The protocol was immunoSEQ multiplex PCR, while the TCRdb copy is restricted to in-frame clones and leaves out a portion. The table lists under 300,000 clones, nearly 90% of them singletons, with 1.5% to 2% in the top ten. There are 14 residues in the CDR3. V lost 6 bases and J lost 3; bases outside the gene matches: 8. In germline, CDR1 is GTSNPN, CDR2 SVGIG (reference sequence). Sequencing was done on a sample of PBMCs or T cells enriched from blood (not recorded which). The clonotype originates from a woman aged 55-70 years who had recovered from COVID-19. This chain joins TRBV30 and TRBJ2-3; 8 positions match TRBD1. In nucleotides, the CDR3 is TGTGCCTGTGGGGCAGGGGGCATGACAGATACGCAGTATTTT. This codes for CACGAGGMTDTQYF. Based on the CDR3 plus reference TRBV30 and TRBJ2-3, the full variable domain is SQTIHQWPATLVQPVGSPLSLECTVEGTSNPNLYWYRQAAGRGLQLLFYSVGIGQISSEVPQNLSASRPQDRQFILSSKKLLLSDSGFYLCACGAGGMTDTQYFGPGTRLTVL.